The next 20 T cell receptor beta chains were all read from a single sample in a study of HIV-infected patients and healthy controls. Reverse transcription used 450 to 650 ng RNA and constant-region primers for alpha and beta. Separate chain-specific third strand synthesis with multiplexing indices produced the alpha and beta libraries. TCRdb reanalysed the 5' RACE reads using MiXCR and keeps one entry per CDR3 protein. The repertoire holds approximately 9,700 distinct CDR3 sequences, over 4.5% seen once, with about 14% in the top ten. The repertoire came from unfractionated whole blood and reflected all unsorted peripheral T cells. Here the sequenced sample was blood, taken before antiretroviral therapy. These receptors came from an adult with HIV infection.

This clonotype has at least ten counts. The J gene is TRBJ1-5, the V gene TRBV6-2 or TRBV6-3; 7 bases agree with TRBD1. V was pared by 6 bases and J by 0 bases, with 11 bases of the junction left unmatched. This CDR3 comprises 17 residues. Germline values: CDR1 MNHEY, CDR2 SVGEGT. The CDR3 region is CASSLFYRDSSNQPQHF. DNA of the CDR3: TGTGCCAGCAGCCTATTTTACCGGGACAGTAGCAATCAGCCCCAGCATTTT.

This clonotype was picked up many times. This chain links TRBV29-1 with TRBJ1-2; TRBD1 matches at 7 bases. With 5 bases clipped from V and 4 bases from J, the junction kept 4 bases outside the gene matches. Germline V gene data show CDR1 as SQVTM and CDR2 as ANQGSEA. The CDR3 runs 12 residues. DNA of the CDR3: TGCAGCGTTACGACAGGGACCTATGGCTACACCTTC. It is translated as CSVTTGTYGYTF.

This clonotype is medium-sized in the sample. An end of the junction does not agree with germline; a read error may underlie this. Here the CDR3 DNA reads TGTGCCAGCAGTTTACCACCGAAAGGGGTATATAGTTCACCCCTCCACTTT. It yields the protein CASSLPPKGVYSSPLHF. V and J are TRBV27 and TRBJ1-6; D may be TRBD1 (5 bases). Germline CDR1 is MNHEY and CDR2 is SMNVEV (reference sequence). The CDR3 is 17 amino acids.

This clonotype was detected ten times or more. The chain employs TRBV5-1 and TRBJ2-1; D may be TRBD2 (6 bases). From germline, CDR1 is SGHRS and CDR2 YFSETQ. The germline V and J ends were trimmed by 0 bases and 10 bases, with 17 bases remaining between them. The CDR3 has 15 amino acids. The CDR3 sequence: CASSLGTILSREQFF. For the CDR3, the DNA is TGCGCCAGCAGCTTGGGGACTATCCTGTCCCGGGAGCAGTTCTTC.

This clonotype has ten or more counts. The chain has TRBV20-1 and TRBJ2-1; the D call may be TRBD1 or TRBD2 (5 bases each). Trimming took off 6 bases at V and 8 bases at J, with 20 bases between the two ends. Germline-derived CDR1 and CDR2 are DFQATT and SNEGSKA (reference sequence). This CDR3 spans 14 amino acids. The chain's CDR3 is CSAQAGTPPDEQFF. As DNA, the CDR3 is TGCAGTGCCCAGGCCGGGACCCCGCCCGATGAGCAGTTCTTC.

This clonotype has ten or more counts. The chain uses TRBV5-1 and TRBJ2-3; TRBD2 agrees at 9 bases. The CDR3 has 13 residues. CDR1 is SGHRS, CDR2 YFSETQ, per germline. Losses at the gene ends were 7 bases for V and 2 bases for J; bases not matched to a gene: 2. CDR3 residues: CASAGGTTDTQYF. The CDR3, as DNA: TGCGCCAGCGCGGGAGGGACCACAGATACGCAGTATTTT.

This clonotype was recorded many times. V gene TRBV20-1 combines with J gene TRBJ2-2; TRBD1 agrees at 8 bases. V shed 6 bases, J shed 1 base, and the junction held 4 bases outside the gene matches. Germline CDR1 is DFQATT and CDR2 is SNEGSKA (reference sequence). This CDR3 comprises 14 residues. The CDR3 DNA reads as TGCAGTGCCCAAGGACAGGGGAACACCGGGGAGCTGTTTTTT. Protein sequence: CSAQGQGNTGELFF.

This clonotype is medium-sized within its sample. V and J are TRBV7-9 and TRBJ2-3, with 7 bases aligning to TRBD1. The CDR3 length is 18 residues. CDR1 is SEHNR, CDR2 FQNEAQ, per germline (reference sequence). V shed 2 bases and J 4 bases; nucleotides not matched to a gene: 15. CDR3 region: CASSLPVNSGQGADTQYF. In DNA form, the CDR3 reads TGTGCCAGCAGCTTACCAGTCAATTCCGGCCAGGGGGCAGATACGCAGTATTTT. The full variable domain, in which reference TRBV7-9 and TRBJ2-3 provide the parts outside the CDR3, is DTGVSQNPRHKITKRGQNVTFRCDPISEHNRLYWYRQTLGQGPEFLTYFQNEAQLEKSRLLSDRFSAERPKGSFSTLEIQRTEQGDSAMYLCASSLPVNSGQGADTQYFGPGTRLTVL.

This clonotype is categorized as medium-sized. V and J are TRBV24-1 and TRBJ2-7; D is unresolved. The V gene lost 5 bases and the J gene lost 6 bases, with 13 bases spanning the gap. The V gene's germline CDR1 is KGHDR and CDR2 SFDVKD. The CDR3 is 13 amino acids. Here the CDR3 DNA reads TGTGCCACCAGTGGTAAAGGGATGAGCGAGCAGTACTTC. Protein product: CATSGKGMSEQYF.

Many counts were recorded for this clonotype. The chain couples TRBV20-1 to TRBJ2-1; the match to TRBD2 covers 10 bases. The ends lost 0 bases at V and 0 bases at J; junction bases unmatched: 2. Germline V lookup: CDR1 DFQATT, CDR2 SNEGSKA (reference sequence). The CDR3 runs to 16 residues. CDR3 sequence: CSAREASGSSYNEQFF. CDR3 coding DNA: TGCAGTGCTAGAGAGGCTAGCGGGAGCTCCTACAATGAGCAGTTCTTC.

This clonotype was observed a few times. In nucleotides, the CDR3 is TGTGCCAGCAGTGAAGGGTGGACGGAAGGCACAGATACGCAGTATTTT. Protein product: CASSEGWTEGTDTQYF. The chain is built from TRBV6-1 and TRBJ2-3; D is undetermined. Germline V gene data show CDR1 as MNHNS and CDR2 as SASEGT. CDR3 length: 16 residues. V was clipped by 1 base and J by 1 base, with 12 bases between them.

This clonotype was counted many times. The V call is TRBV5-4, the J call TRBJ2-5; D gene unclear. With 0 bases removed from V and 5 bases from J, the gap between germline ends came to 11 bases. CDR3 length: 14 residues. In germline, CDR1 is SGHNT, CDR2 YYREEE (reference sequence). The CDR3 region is CASSLEGYLETQYF. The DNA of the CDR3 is TGTGCCAGCAGCTTGGAAGGGTATTTGGAGACCCAGTACTTC.

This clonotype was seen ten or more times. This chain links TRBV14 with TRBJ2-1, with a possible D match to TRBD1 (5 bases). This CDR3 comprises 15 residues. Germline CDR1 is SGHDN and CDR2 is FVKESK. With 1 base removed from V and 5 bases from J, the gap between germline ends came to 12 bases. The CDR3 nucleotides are TGTGCCAGCAGCCAAGGGCAGGGTAGGGACAATGAGCAGTTCTTC. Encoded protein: CASSQGQGRDNEQFF.

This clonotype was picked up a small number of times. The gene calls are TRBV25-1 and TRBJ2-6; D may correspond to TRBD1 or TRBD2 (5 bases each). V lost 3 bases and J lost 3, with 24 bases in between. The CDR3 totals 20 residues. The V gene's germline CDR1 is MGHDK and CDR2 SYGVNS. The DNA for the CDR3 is TGTGCCAGCAGTGAGGGGGACGCTGAGGGCCCCTTAGTTGGGGCCAACGTCCTGACTTTC. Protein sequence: CASSEGDAEGPLVGANVLTF.

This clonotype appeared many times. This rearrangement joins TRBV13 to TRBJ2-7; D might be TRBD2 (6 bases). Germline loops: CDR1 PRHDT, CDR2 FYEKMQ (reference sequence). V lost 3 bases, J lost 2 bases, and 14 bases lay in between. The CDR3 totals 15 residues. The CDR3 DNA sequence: TGTGCCAGCAGCTTGAGTCTGGGCGGGACCTACGAGCAGTACTTC. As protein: CASSLSLGGTYEQYF.

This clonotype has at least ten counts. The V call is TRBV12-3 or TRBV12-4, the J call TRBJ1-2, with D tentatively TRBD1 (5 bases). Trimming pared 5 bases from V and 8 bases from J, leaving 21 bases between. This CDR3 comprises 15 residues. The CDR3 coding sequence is TGTGCCAGCAGTCCCCGGGACTCTCCTGAAGTGGGCTACACCTTC. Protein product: CASSPRDSPEVGYTF.

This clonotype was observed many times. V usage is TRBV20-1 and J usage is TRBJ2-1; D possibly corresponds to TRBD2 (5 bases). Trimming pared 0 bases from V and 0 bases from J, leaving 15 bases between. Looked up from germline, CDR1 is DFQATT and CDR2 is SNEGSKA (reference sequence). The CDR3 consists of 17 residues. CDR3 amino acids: CSARDFRGAPSYNEQFF. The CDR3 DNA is TGCAGTGCTAGAGACTTTCGGGGAGCCCCCTCCTACAATGAGCAGTTCTTC.

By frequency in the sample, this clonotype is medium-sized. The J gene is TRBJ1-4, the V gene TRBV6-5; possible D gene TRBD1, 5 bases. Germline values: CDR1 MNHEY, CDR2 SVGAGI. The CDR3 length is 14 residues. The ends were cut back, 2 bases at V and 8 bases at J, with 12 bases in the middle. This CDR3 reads CASSYGQGREKLFF. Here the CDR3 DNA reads TGTGCCAGCAGTTACGGGCAGGGACGGGAAAAACTGTTTTTT.

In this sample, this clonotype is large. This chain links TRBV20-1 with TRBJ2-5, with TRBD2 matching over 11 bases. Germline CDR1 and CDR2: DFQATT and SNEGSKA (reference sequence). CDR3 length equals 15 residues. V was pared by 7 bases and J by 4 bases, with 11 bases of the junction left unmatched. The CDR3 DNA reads TGCAGTGTTATAGCGGGGGGGCCCGGGCGAGAGACCCAGTACTTC. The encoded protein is CSVIAGGPGRETQYF.

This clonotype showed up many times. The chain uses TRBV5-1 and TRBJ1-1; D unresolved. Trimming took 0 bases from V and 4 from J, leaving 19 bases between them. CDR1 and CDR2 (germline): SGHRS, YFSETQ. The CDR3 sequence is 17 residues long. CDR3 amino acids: CASSLVESSKGFTEAFF. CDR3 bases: TGCGCCAGCAGCTTGGTGGAGTCCTCCAAAGGGTTCACTGAAGCTTTCTTT.